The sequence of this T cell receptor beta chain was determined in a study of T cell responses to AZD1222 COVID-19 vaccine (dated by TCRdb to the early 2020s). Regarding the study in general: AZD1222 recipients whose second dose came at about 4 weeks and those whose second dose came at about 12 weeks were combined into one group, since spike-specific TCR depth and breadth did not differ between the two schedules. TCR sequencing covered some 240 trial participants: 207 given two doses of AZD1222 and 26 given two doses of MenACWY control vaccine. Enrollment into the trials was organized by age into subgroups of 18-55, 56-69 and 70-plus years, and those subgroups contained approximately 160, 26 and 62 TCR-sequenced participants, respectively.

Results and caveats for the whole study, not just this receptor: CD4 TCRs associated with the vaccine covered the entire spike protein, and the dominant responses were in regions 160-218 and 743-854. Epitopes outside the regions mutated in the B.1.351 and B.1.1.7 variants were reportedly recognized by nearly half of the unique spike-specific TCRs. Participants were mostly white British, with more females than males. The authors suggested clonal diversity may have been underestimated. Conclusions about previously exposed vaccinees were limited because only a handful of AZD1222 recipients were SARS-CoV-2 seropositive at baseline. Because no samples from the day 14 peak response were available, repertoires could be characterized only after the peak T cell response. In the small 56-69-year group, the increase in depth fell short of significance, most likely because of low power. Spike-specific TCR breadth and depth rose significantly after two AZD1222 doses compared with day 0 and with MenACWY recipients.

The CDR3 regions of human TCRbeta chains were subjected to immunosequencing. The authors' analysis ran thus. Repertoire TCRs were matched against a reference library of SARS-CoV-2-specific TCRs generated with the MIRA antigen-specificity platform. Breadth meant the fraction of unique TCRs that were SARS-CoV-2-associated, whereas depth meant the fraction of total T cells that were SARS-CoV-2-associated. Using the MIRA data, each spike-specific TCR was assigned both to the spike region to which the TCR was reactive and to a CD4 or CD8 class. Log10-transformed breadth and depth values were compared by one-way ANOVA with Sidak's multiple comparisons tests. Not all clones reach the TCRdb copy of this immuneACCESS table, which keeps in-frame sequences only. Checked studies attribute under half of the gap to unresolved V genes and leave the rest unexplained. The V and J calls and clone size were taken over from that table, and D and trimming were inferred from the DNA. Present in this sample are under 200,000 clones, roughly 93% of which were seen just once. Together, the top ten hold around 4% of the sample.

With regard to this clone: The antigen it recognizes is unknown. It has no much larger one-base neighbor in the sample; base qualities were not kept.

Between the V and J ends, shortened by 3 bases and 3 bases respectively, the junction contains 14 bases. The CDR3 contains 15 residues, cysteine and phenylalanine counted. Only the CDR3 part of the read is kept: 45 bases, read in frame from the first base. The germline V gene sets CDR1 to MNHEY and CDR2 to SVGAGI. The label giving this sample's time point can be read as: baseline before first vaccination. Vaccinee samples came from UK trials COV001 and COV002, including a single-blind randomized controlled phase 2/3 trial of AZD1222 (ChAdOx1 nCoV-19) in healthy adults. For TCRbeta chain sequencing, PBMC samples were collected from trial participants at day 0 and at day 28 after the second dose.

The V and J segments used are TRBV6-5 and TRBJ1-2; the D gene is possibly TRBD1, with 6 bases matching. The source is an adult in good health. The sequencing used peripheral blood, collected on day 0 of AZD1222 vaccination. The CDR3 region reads CASSYTGHQYYGYTF. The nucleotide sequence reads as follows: TGTGCCAGCAGTTATACAGGGCACCAGTACTATGGCTACACCTTC.